The rows below give T cell receptor beta chains drawn from one sample of a study of T cells expressing NK-cell markers. No DNA is given; TCRdb re-called the 5' RACE reads and lists each CDR3 protein once. This repertoire includes about 390,000 distinct CDR3 sequences. Sequenced sample: blood T cells: a sorted CD56 or NKG2C T cell subset, CD4+ or CD8+ T cells, or bulk PBMC T cells (not recorded which). The receptors here all came from a woman aged 45-65 years in good health. CDR3s include the opening cysteine and the closing phenylalanine or tryptophan.

j_gene: TRBJ2-5; v_gene: TRBV15; CDR3aa: CATSREDRRQETQYF
j_gene: TRBJ2-3; v_gene: TRBV15; CDR3aa: CATRRTDTQYF
j_gene: TRBJ2-5; v_gene: TRBV12-3/TRBV12-4; CDR3aa: CASSPSGRGVTQYF
j_gene: TRBJ2-1; v_gene: TRBV11-1; CDR3aa: CASSLGLAGLDEQFF
j_gene: TRBJ2-5; v_gene: TRBV19; CDR3aa: CASSVEPQETQYF
j_gene: TRBJ2-5; v_gene: TRBV18; CDR3aa: CASSPTRLQETQYF
j_gene: TRBJ1-5; v_gene: TRBV20-1; CDR3aa: CSVLHSGNQPQHF
j_gene: TRBJ2-1; v_gene: TRBV12-3/TRBV12-4; CDR3aa: CASSKSGSEQFF
j_gene: TRBJ2-1; v_gene: TRBV9; CDR3aa: CASSPHRGGYNEQFF
j_gene: TRBJ2-7; v_gene: TRBV7-8; CDR3aa: CASSPGLAGVRTYEQYF
j_gene: TRBJ2-6; v_gene: TRBV19; CDR3aa: CASSTPGLDSGANVLTF
j_gene: TRBJ2-3; v_gene: TRBV27; CDR3aa: CASSQQGLAGDPDTQYF
j_gene: TRBJ1-6; v_gene: TRBV30; CDR3aa: CACSRDFNSPLHF
j_gene: TRBJ2-7; v_gene: TRBV28; CDR3aa: CASSSSGQGLYEQYF
j_gene: TRBJ1-2; v_gene: TRBV19; CDR3aa: CASRAGHFGYTF
j_gene: TRBJ2-5; v_gene: TRBV20-1; CDR3aa: CSAQSGSYQETQYF
j_gene: TRBJ2-1; v_gene: TRBV27; CDR3aa: CASSVGDTAYNEQFF
j_gene: TRBJ2-1; v_gene: TRBV7-9; CDR3aa: CASSPNLRTSGRGGRGNEQFF
j_gene: TRBJ2-1; v_gene: TRBV4-1; CDR3aa: CASSSGGILTDEQFF
j_gene: TRBJ2-5; v_gene: TRBV12-3/TRBV12-4; CDR3aa: CASSFASGLQGRRETQYF
j_gene: TRBJ2-7; v_gene: TRBV11-3; CDR3aa: CASSLDRLAGTYEQYF
j_gene: TRBJ2-1; v_gene: TRBV6-5; CDR3aa: CASFSGSGQFF
j_gene: TRBJ2-3; v_gene: TRBV12-3/TRBV12-4; CDR3aa: CASTPRGAGGPVDTQYF
j_gene: TRBJ2-1; v_gene: TRBV19; CDR3aa: CASSIVSGLAGYNEQFF
j_gene: TRBJ2-1; v_gene: TRBV12-3/TRBV12-4; CDR3aa: CASSRTDWSNEQFF
j_gene: TRBJ2-7; v_gene: TRBV11-2; CDR3aa: CASSLDVVVSYEQYF
j_gene: TRBJ2-1; v_gene: TRBV7-8; CDR3aa: CASSLIGGSYNEPFF
j_gene: TRBJ2-5; v_gene: TRBV11-2; CDR3aa: CASSLEHFKGIETQYF
j_gene: TRBJ2-7; v_gene: TRBV6-1; CDR3aa: CASSEQGTSRSYEQYF
j_gene: TRBJ2-5; v_gene: TRBV4-1; CDR3aa: CASSQPRLAGGRTGETQYF
j_gene: TRBJ2-3; v_gene: TRBV7-9; CDR3aa: CASSFRTANTDTQYF
j_gene: TRBJ2-1; v_gene: TRBV5-1; CDR3aa: CASSAAVENEQFF
j_gene: TRBJ2-1; v_gene: TRBV12-5; CDR3aa: CASGPLTRAGVHEQFF
j_gene: TRBJ2-3; v_gene: TRBV18; CDR3aa: CASSPGTSGSFITDTQYF
j_gene: TRBJ1-1; v_gene: TRBV18; CDR3aa: CASSAAVPGQFTEAFF
j_gene: TRBJ2-5; v_gene: TRBV7-9; CDR3aa: CASSLWTSGRFETQYF
j_gene: TRBJ2-1; v_gene: TRBV25-1; CDR3aa: CASSGLAGVVEQFF
j_gene: TRBJ1-4; v_gene: TRBV4-2; CDR3aa: CASTTGQVGKLFF
j_gene: TRBJ2-7; v_gene: TRBV19; CDR3aa: CASSIASDSYEQYF
j_gene: TRBJ2-3; v_gene: TRBV30; CDR3aa: CAWKLGGTDTQYF
j_gene: TRBJ2-3; v_gene: TRBV10-2; CDR3aa: CASSDALGPDTQYF